The clone carrying this T cell receptor beta chain was seen ten or more times. Its antigen is unidentified. The CDR3 has 20 residues. The V segment lost 1 base and the J segment 0 bases; nucleotides outside the gene matches: 14. In germline, CDR1 is LGHDT, CDR2 YNNKEL (reference sequence). These data are taken from a study of early T cells in non-severe SARS-CoV-2 infection. Overall study findings and caveats: VDJdb matching favored anti-spike CD8 responses, missing private and CD4 specificities.

TCRdb re-analysed the 5' RACE reads in MiXCR, keeping a single row per CDR3 protein. The top ten hold about a fifth of the sample, which has around 30,000 distinct CDR3 sequences, approximately 5% seen once. Sequencing was performed on whole blood. The chain employs TRBV3-1 and TRBJ2-3, with TRBD1 identical over 9 bases. This TCR derives from an adult who was a healthcare worker with PCR-confirmed SARS-CoV-2 infection or an uninfected control (not recorded which). The CDR3 nucleotides are TGTGCCAGCAGCCAAGCTCCCGGGACAGGGAGTAGAACCAGCACAGATACGCAGTATTTT. This encodes CASSQAPGTGSRTSTDTQYF.